Here is one TCR beta chain with its context. The antigen is unknown. Using immunoSEQ multiplex PCR, the repertoire was profiled, and TCRdb retains in-frame clones only, with some absent. This table has 6,000 or so clones, 66% appearing once. These data originate in a study of CD8 T cell repertoires and HIV-1 epitope variants. Input material: cultured CD8+ T cells derived from PBMCs. The TCR sequence derives from a male donor with HIV.

Here the CDR3 DNA reads TGTGCCAGCAGCGATCACAATCAGCCCCAGCATTTT. Its translation: CASSDHNQPQHF. V is TRBV5-4 and J is TRBJ1-5; unclear D gene. CDR3 length: 12 amino acids. Germline V gene data show CDR1 as SGHNT and CDR2 as YYREEE (reference sequence). Trimming left V 4 bases short and J 3 bases short, with 5 bases between. The full variable domain, with the rest looked up from reference TRBV5-4 and TRBJ1-5, is ETGVTQSPTHLIKTRGQQVTLRCSSQSGHNTVSWYQQALGQGPQFIFQYYREEENGRGNFPPRFSGLQFPNYSSELNVNALELDDSALYLCASSDHNQPQHFGDGTRLSIL.